Following are 7 T cell receptor beta chains from one sample sequenced in a study of blood T cell repertoires in COVID-19 (dated by TCRdb to between 2020 and 2021). Library creation used the immunoSEQ multiplex PCR assay. TCRdb's version of the immuneACCESS table is confined to in-frame rearrangements and falls short of the full clone set. An unresolved V gene accounts for under half of the shortfall where checked; the remainder is of unknown origin. The sample table contains around 260,000 clones; only one count was recorded for 88% of them. The ten largest clonotypes hold roughly 4% of the sample. Sample: peripheral blood. The receptors originated from a man in his 60s who had recovered from COVID-19.

DNA for the CDR3: TGTGCCAGCACCTTCTTGCCGGGACAGGGGACAGATACGCAGTATTTT. This translates into CASTFLPGQGTDTQYF. This chain joins TRBV19 and TRBJ2-3; TRBD1 matches 10 bases. V dropped 9 bases and J dropped 3; count of bases not matched to a gene: 12. Looked up from germline, CDR1 is LNHDA and CDR2 is SQIVND (reference sequence). This CDR3 region has 16 residues. Filled out from reference TRBV19 and TRBJ2-3, the complete variable domain reads DGGITQSPKYLFRKEGQNVTLSCEQNLNHDAMYWYRQDPGQGLRLIYYSQIVNDFQKGDIAEGYSVSREKKESFPLTVTSAQKNPTAFYLCASTFLPGQGTDTQYFGPGTRLTVL.

The chain links TRBV5-6 to TRBJ1-4; unclear D gene. The length of the CDR3 is 15 residues. V was shortened by 0 bases and J by 8 bases, with 14 bases between the two germline ends. Germline V gene data show CDR1 as SGHDT and CDR2 as YYEEEE. Written as DNA, the CDR3 is TGTGCCAGCAGCTTGGCCGGCGGACTAAAGGAAAAACTGTTTTTT. Its translation: CASSLAGGLKEKLFF. The complete variable domain, with remaining parts taken from reference TRBV5-6 and TRBJ1-4, reads DAGVTQSPTHLIKTRGQQVTLRCSPKSGHDTVSWYQQALGQGPQFIFQYYEEEERQRGNFPDRFSGHQFPNYSSELNVNALLLGDSALYLCASSLAGGLKEKLFFGSGTQLSVL.

The chain employs TRBV2 and TRBJ2-3; D call uncertain. CDR3 size: 15 residues. V dropped 3 bases and J dropped 2 bases, with 12 bases sitting between them. Germline V lookup: CDR1 SNHLY, CDR2 FYNNEI. For the CDR3, the DNA is TGTGCCAGCAGTGAGATAGCCGCCTACACAGATACGCAGTATTTT. Translating gives CASSEIAAYTDTQYF.

This clone came up once. V is TRBV10-2 and J is TRBJ2-1; no clear D gene. The CDR3 sequence is 14 residues long. Trimming left V 6 bases short and J 0 bases short, with 9 bases between. The germline CDR1 and CDR2 sequences are WSHSY and SAAADI. In DNA form, the CDR3 reads TGCGCCAGCAGCCTAGTCGGCTCCTACAATGAGCAGTTCTTC. This codes for CASSLVGSYNEQFF.

This chain links TRBV11-1 with TRBJ1-6; 8 bases are shared with TRBD1. Per germline, CDR1 SGHAT and CDR2 FQDESV (reference sequence). The junction had 4 bases not matched to a gene; V was cut back by 5 bases and J by 1 base. The CDR3 consists of 16 residues. The CDR3 DNA reads as TGTGCCAGCAGCCCTCAGGGGGCATCCTATAATTCACCCCTCCACTTT. This encodes CASSPQGASYNSPLHF.

J is TRBJ1-1 and V is TRBV4-1, with 8 bases aligning to TRBD1. This CDR3 spans 15 amino acids. J lost 4 bases, V lost 4 bases, and 8 bases had no gene match. The germline V gene encodes CDR1 MGHRA and CDR2 YSYEKL. CDR3 residues: CASSLPGGSGTEAFF. The CDR3 DNA is TGCGCCAGCAGCCTCCCAGGGGGCTCTGGCACTGAAGCTTTCTTT.

The chain has TRBV6-2 or TRBV6-3 and TRBJ1-6; 8 bases match TRBD1. Per the germline V gene, CDR1 is MNHEY and CDR2 is SVGEGT. This CDR3 is built from 18 residues. With V trimmed by 6 bases and J by 7 bases, 17 bases remained unmatched. The CDR3: CASSLRGQGNVKNSPLHF. The CDR3 region has the DNA TGTGCCAGCAGCCTACGCGGACAGGGAAACGTTAAAAATTCACCCCTCCACTTT.